This T cell receptor (beta chain) originates from a study of graft-versus-host responses after intestinal transplantation. In the study overall: Each of the recipients got a multivisceral, liver-intestinal, or isolated intestinal transplant. Findings and limits, study-wide: Detection of GvH clones occurred in recipient marrow, and some had their first appearance in ileum or blood.

Germline V gene lookup returns CDR1 SNHLY and CDR2 FYNNEI. The V end lost 5 bases, the J end lost 4 bases, and 17 bases lay between the germline ends. This CDR3 spans 15 amino acids. About this clone itself: Its specificity is unknown.

Data came from immunoSEQ multiplex PCR; TCRdb stores just in-frame clones and leaves some out. The data hold some 90,000 clones, with about 90% observed a single time. The V gene is TRBV2, the J gene TRBJ1-2; possibly TRBD1 for D (6 bases). The sample was unstimulated CD8+ T cells sorted from spleen or lymph node cells, taken before transplant. The sequence was obtained from a human donor who was the organ donor for an intestinal transplant. CDR3 coding DNA: TGTGCCAGCAGTCCCCAGTTGGGGGCCACCTATGGCTACACCTTC. It encodes CASSPQLGATYGYTF. Drawing the rest from reference TRBV2 and TRBJ1-2, the complete variable domain is EPEVTQTPSHQVTQMGQEVILRCVPISNHLYFYWYRQILGQKVEFLVSFYNNEISEKSEIFDDQFSVERPDGSNFTLKIRSTKLEDSAMYFCASSPQLGATYGYTFGSGTRLTVV.